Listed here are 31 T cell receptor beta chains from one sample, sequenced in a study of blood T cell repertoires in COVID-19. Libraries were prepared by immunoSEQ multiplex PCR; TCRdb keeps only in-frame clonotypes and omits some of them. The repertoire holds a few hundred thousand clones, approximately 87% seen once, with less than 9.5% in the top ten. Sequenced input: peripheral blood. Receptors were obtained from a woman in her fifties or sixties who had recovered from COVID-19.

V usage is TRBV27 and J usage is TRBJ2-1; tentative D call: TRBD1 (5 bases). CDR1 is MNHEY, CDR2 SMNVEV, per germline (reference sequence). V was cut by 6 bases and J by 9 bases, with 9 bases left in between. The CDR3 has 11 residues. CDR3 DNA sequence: TGTGCCAGCAGCCAGGGTCGTGAGCAGTTCTTC. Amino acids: CASSQGREQFF.

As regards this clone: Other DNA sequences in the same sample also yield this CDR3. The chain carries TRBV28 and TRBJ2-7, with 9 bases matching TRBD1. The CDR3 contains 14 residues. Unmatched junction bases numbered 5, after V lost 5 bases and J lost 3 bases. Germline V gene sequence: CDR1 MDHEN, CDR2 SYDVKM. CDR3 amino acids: CASSRDRGSYEQYF. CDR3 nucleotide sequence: TGTGCCAGCAGTAGAGACAGGGGGAGCTACGAGCAGTACTTC.

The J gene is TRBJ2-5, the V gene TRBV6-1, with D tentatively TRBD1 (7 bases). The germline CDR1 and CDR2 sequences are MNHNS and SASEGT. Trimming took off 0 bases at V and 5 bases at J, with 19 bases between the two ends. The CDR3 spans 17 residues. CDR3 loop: CASSEAVEGPRGETQYF. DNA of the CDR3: TGTGCCAGCAGTGAAGCGGTGGAGGGCCCCAGGGGGGAGACCCAGTACTTC.

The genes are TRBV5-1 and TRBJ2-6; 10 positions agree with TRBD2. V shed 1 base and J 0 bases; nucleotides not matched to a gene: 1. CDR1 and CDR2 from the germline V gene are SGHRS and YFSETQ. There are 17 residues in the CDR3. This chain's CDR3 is CASSLTSGVSGANVLTF. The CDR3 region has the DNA TGCGCCAGCAGCTTGACTAGCGGGGTCTCTGGGGCCAACGTCCTGACTTTC.

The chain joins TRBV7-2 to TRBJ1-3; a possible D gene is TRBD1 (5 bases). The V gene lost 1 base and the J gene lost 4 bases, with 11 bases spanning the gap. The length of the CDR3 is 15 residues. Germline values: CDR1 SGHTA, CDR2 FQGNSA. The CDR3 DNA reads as TGTGCCAGCAGCTTAGTAGTAGGGGTAGGAAACACCATATATTTT. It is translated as CASSLVVGVGNTIYF.

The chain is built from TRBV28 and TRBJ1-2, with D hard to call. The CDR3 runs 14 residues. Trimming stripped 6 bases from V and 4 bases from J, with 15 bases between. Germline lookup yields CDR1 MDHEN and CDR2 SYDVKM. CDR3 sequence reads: CASSSPRMVYGYTF. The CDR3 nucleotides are TGTGCCAGCAGCTCCCCGAGGATGGTCTATGGCTACACCTTC.

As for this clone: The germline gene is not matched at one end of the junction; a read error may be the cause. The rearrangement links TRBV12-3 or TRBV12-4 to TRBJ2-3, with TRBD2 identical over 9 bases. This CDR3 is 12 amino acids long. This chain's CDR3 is CASSLAGPTQYF. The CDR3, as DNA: TGTGCCAGCAGTCTAGCGGGGCCTACGCAGTATTTT.

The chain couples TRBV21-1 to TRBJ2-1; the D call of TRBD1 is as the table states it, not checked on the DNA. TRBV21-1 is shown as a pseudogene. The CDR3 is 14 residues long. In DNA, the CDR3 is TGTGCCGGCCAGGGGCAGGACCCTCACAATGAGCAGTTCTTC. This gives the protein CAGQGQDPHNEQFF.

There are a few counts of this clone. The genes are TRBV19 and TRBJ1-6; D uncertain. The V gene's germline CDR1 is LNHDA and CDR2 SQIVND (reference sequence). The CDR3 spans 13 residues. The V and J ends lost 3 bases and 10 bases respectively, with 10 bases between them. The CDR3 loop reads CASSIGVSSPLHF. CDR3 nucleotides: TGTGCCAGTAGTATTGGAGTTTCCTCACCCCTCCACTTT.

The CDR3 region is CASSRDYSFSLFLNEQFF. In DNA form, the CDR3 reads TGTGCCAGCAGCAGGGACTACAGCTTCTCGTTGTTCTTGAATGAGCAGTTCTTC. The rearrangement uses TRBV14 and TRBJ2-1; the match to TRBD2 covers 7 bases. CDR1 is SGHDN and CDR2 is FVKESK in the germline V gene. V dropped 5 bases and J dropped 7; count of bases not matched to a gene: 20. The CDR3 has 18 amino acids.

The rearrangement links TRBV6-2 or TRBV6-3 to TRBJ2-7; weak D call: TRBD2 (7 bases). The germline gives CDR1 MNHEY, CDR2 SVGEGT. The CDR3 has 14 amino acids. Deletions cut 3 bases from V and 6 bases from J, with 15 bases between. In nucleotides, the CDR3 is TGTGCCAGCAGTTATGGGGGGGCCGTCTCCGAGCAGTACTTC. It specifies CASSYGGAVSEQYF.

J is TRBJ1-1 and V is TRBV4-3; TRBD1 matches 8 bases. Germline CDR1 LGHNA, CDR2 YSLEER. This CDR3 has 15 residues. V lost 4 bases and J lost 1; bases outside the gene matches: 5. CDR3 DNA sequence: TGCGCCAGCAGCCGGGCGGACAGGGCGAACACTGAAGCTTTCTTT. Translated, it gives CASSRADRANTEAFF.

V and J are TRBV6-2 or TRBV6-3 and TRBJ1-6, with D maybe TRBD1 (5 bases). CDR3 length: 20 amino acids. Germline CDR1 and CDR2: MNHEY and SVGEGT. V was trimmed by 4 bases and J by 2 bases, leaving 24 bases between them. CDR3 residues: CASSSPGTTGRKPYNSPLHF. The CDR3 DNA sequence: TGTGCCAGCAGTTCGCCCGGGACCACCGGGAGGAAGCCCTATAATTCACCCCTCCACTTT.

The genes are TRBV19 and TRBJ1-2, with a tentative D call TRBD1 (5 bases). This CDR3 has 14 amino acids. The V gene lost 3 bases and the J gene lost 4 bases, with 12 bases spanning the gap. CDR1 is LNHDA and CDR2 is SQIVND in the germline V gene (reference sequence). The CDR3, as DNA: TGTGCCAGTAGTATTGCCCAGGGTACCTATGGCTACACCTTC. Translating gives CASSIAQGTYGYTF.

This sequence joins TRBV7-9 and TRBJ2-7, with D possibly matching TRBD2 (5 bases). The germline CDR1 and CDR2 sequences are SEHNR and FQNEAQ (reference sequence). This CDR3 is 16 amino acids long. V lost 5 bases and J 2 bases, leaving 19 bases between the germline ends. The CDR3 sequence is CASSRRVRGTAYEQYF. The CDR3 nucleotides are TGTGCCAGCAGCCGGCGCGTCCGGGGTACCGCCTACGAGCAGTACTTC.

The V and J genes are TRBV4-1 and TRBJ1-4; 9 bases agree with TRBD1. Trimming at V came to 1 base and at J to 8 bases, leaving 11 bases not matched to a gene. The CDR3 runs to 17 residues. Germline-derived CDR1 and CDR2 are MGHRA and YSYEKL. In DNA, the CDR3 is TGCGCCAGCAGCCAAGTCCCGGGACAGGGTGGGGAGGAAAAACTGTTTTTT. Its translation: CASSQVPGQGGEEKLFF.

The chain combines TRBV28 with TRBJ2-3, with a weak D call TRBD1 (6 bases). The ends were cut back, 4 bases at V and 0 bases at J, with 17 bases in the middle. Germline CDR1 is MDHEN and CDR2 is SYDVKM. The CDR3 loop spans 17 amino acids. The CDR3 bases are TGTGCCAGCAGTTCCCTAACGCAGACAGGAAGCACAGATACGCAGTATTTT. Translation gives CASSSLTQTGSTDTQYF.

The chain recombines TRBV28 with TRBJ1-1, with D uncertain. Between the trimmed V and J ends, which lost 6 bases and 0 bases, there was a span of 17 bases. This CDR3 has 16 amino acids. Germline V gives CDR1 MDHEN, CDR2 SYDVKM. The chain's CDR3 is CASSSPHEALNTEAFF. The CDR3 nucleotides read TGTGCCAGCAGCTCCCCCCACGAGGCGCTGAACACTGAAGCTTTCTTT.

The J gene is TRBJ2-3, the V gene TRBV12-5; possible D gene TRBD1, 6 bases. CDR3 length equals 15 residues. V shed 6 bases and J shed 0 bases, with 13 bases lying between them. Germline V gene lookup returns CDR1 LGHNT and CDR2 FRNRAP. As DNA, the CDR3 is TGTGCTAGTGGCCGGGGACACACTAGCACAGATACGCAGTATTTT. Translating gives CASGRGHTSTDTQYF.

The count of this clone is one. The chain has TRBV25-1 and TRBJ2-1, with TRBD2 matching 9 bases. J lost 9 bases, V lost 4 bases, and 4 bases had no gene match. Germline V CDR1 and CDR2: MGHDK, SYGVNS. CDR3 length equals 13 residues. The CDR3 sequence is CASSGRTSVEQFF. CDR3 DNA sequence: TGTGCCAGCAGTGGGAGGACTAGCGTTGAGCAGTTCTTC.

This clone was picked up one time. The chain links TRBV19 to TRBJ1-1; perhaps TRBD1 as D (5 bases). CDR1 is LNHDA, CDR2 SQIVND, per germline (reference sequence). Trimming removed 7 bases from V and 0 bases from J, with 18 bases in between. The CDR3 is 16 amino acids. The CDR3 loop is CASTRSGGAVNTEAFF. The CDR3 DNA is TGTGCCAGTACTCGTAGCGGCGGGGCGGTGAACACTGAAGCTTTCTTT. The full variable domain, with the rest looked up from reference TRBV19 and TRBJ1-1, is DGGITQSPKYLFRKEGQNVTLSCEQNLNHDAMYWYRQDPGQGLRLIYYSQIVNDFQKGDIAEGYSVSREKKESFPLTVTSAQKNPTAFYLCASTRSGGAVNTEAFFGQGTRLTVV.

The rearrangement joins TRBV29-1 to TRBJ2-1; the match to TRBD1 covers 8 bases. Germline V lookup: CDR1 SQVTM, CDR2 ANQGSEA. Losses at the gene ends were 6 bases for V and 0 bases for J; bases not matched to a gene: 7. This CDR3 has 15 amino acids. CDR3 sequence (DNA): TGCAGCGTCCAAAGGACAGGGAGCTCCTACAATGAGCAGTTCTTC. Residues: CSVQRTGSSYNEQFF.

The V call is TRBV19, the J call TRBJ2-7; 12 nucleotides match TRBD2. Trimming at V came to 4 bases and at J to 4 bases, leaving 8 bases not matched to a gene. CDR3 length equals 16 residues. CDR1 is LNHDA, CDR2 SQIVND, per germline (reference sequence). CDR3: CASSTDGLAGLYEQYF. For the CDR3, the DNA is TGTGCCAGTAGTACGGACGGACTAGCGGGACTATACGAGCAGTACTTC.

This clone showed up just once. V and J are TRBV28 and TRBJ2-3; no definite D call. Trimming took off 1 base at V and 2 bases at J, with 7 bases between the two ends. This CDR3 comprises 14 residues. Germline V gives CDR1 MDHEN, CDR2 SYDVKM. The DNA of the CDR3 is TGTGCCAGCAGTTTATTCACAGCCACAGATACGCAGTATTTT. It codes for CASSLFTATDTQYF.

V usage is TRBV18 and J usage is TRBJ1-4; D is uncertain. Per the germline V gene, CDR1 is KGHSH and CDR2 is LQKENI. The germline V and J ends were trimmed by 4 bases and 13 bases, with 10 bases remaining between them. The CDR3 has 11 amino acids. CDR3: CASSQREALFF. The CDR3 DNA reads TGTGCCAGCTCACAACGGGAAGCACTGTTTTTT.

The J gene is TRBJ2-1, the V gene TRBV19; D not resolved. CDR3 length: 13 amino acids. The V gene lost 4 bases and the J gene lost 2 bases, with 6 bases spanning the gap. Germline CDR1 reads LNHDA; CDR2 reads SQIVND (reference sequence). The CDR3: CASSNRAYNEQFF. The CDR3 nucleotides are TGTGCCAGTAGTAACCGAGCCTACAATGAGCAGTTCTTC.

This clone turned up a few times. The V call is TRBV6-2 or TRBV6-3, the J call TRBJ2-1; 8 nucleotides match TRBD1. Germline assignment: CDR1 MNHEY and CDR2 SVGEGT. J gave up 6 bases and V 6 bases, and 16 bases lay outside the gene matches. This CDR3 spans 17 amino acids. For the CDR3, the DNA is TGTGCCAGCAGCCAACCGACACTCGCACAGGGGGGCAATGAGCAGTTCTTC. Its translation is CASSQPTLAQGGNEQFF.

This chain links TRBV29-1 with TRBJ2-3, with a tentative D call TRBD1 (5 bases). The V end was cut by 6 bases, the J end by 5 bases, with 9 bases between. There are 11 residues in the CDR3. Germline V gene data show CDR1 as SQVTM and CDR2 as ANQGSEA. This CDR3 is CSVQRGDTQYF. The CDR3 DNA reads TGCAGCGTCCAAAGGGGAGATACGCAGTATTTT.

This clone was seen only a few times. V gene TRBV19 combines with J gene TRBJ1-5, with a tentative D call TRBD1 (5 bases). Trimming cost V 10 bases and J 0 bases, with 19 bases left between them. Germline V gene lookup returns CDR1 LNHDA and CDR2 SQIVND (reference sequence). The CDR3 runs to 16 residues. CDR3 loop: CATSATAGHSNQPQHF. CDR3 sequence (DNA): TGTGCCACCTCAGCAACCGCAGGGCATAGCAATCAGCCCCAGCATTTT.

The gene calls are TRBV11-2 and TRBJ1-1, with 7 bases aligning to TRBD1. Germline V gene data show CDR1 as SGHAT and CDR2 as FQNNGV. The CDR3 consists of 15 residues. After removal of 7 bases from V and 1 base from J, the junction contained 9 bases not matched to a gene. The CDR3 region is CASNRLQGRNTEAFF. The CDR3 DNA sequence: TGTGCCAGCAACAGATTACAGGGGAGGAACACTGAAGCTTTCTTT.

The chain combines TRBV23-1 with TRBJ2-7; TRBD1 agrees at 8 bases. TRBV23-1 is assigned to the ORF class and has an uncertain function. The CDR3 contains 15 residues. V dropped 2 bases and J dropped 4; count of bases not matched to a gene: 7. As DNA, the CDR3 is TGCGCCAGCAGTCAACGACAGGGGAGTATGTACGAGCAGTACTTC. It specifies CASSQRQGSMYEQYF.